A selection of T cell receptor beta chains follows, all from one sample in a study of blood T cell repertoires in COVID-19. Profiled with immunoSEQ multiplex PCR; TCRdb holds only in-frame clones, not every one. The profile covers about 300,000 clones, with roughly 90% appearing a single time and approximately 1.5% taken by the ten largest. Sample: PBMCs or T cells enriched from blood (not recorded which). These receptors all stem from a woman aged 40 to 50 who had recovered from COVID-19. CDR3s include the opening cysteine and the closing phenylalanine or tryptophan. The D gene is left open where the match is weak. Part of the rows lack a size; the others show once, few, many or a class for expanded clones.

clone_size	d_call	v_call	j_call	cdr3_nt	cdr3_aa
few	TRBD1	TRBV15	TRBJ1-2	TGTGCCACCACCCGGGACAGTAGGGGCTATGGCTACACCTTC	CATTRDSRGYGYTF
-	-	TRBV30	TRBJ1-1	TGTGCCTGGAGTGAATACAGGAACACTGAAGCTTTCTTT	CAWSEYRNTEAFF
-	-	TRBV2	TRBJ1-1	TGTGCCAGCAGCAGACACACGGATGAAGCTTTCTTT	CASSRHTDEAFF
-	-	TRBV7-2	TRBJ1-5	TGTGCCAGCAGCCTCCGGGGGGGGGCTGATCAGCCCCAGCATTTT	CASSLRGGADQPQHF
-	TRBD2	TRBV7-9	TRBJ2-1	TGTGCCAGCAGTTTAAGCCTAGCGGGAGACAATGAGCAGTTCTTC	CASSLSLAGDNEQFF
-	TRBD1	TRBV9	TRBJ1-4	TGTGCCAGCAGCGTAGGGAGAGGGACAGGGAATAATGAAAAACTGTTTTTT	CASSVGRGTGNNEKLFF
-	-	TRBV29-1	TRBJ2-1	TGCAGCGTTCAGGGCGGGGCCCACAATGAGCAGTTCTTC	CSVQGGAHNEQFF
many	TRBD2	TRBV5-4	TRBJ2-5	TGTGCCAGCAGCTTGGGCGGGAGTGGGGGAGAGACCCAGTACTTC	CASSLGGSGGETQYF
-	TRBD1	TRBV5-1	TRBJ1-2	TGCGCCAGCAGCCTAGGGGGACAGCTTAACTATGGCTACACCTTC	CASSLGGQLNYGYTF
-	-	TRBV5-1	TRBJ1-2	TGCGCCAGCAGCTTGGGGACAATACCTAACTATGGCTACACCTTC	CASSLGTIPNYGYTF
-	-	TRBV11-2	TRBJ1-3	TGTGCCAGCAGCTTGGGGAGTTGGAGGGGATCAGGAAACACCATATATTTT	CASSLGSWRGSGNTIYF
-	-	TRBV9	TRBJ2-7	TGTGCCAGCAGCGCCTCTAGCGACCCCTTCTACGAGCAGTACTTC	CASSASSDPFYEQYF
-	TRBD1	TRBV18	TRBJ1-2	TGTGCCAGCTCACCTCTGGGACAGGGCCCTAAGAACTATGGCTACACCTTC	CASSPLGQGPKNYGYTF
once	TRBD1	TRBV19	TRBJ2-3	TGTGCCAGTAGTATAGTCGCGACAGGGATTAGCACAGATACGCAGTATTTT	CASSIVATGISTDTQYF
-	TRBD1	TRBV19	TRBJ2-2	TGTGCCAGTAATACCGGGACAGGGGCCACCGGGGAGCTGTTTTTT	CASNTGTGATGELFF
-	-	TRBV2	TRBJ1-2	TGTGCCAGCAGTGATTTGGTTTTTCTGGGGGGAATTAATGGCTACACCTTC	CASSDLVFLGGINGYTF
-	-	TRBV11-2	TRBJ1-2	TGTGCCAGCAGCTTAGACGGGGGTAGCGGCTACACCTTC	CASSLDGGSGYTF
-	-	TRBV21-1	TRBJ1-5	TGTGCCAGCAGCCCCCGGGACAGGGGCCACTTTAGCAATCAGCCCCAGCATTTT	CASSPRDRGHFSNQPQHF
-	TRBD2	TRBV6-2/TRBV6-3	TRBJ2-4	TGTGCCAGCAGCCCAACCGGGACTAGCGGAAACATTCAGTACTTC	CASSPTGTSGNIQYF
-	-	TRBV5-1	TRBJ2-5	TGCGCCAGCAGCCATAACGGGGGGCTCCAAGAGACCCAGTACTTC	CASSHNGGLQETQYF
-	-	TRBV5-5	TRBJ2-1	TGTGCCAGCAGCTGGGGGACTGGCCTCTACAATGAGCAGTTCTTC	CASSWGTGLYNEQFF
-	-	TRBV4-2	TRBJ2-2	TGTGCCAGCAGCCAGGGTCTTGGGAGCACCGGGGAGCTGTTTTTT	CASSQGLGSTGELFF
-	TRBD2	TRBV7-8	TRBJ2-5	TGTGCCAGCAGCTTAGCAAGCGGGGGGGGAGAGACCCAGTACTTC	CASSLASGGGETQYF
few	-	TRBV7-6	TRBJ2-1	TGTGCCAGCAGCTTTGCTCAGGGGGGCCTATACAATGAGCAGTTCTTC	CASSFAQGGLYNEQFF
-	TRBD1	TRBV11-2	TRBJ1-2	TGTGCCAGCAGCCCTCAGACAGGGACAAGGGGCTACACCTTC	CASSPQTGTRGYTF
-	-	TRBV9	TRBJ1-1	TGTGCCAGTAACAGGGTCATGAACACTGAAGCTTTCTTT	CASNRVMNTEAFF
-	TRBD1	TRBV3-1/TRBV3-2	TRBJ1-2	TGTGCCAGCAGCCAAGGCAGGGGGCCGGATGGCTACACCTTC	CASSQGRGPDGYTF